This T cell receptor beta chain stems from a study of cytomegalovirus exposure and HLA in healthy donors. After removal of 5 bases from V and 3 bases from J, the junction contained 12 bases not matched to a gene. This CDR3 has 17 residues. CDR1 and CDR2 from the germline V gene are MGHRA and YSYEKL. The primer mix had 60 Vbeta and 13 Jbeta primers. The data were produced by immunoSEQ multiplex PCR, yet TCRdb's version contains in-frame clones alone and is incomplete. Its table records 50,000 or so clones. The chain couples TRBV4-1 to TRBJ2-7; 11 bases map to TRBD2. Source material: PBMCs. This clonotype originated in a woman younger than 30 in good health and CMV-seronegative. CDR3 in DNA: TGCGCCAGCAGCGCACTAGCGGGAGTAATCACCTACTACGAGCAGTACTTC. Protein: CASSALAGVITYYEQYF.